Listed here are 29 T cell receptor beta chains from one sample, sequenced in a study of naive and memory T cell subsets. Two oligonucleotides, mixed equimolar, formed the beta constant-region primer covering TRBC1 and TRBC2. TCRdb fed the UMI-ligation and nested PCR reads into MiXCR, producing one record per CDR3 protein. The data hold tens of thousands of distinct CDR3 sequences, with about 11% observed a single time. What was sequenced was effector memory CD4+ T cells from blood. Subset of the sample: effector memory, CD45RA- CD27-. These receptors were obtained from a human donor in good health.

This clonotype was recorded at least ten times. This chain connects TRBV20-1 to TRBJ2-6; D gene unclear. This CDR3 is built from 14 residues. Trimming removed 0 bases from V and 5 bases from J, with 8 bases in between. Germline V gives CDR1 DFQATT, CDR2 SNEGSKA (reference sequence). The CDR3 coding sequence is TGCAGTGCTAGAGAGGGGTTCAGGGCCAACGTCCTGACTTTC. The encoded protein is CSAREGFRANVLTF.

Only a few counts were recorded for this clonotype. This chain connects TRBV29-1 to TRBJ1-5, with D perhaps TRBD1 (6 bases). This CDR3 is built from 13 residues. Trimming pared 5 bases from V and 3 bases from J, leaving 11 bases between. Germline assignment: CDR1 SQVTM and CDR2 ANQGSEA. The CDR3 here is CSVRDNYNQPQHF. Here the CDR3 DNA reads TGCAGCGTTCGGGACAACTACAATCAGCCCCAGCATTTT.

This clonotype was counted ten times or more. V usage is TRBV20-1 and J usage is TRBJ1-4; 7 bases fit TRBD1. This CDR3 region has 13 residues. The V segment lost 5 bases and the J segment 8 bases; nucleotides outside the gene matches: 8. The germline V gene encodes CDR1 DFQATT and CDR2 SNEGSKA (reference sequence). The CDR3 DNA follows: TGCAGTGCTTATGACAGGGACGACGAAAAACTGTTTTTT. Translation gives CSAYDRDDEKLFF.

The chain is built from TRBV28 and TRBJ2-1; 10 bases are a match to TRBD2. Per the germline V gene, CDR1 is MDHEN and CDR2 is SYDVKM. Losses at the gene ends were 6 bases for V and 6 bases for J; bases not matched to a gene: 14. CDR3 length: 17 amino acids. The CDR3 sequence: CASRMASGGRTGNEQFF. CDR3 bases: TGTGCCAGCAGAATGGCTAGCGGGGGCCGAACCGGCAATGAGCAGTTCTTC.

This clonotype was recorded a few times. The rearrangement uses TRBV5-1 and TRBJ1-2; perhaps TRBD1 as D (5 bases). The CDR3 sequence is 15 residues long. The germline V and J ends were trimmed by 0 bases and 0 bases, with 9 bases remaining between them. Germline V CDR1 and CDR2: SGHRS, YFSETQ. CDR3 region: CASSLGRGSNYGYTF. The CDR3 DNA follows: TGCGCCAGCAGCTTGGGCCGGGGGTCTAACTATGGCTACACCTTC.

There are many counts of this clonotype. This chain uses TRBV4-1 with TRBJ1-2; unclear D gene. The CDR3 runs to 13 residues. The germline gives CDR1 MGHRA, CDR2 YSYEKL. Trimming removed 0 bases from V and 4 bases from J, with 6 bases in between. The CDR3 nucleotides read TGCGCCAGCAGCCAAGAGGAAACCTATGGCTACACCTTC. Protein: CASSQEETYGYTF.

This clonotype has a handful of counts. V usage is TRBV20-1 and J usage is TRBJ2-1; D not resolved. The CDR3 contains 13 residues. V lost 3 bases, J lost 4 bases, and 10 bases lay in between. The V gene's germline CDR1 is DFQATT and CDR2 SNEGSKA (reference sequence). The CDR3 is CSASTQKYNEQFF. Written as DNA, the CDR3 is TGCAGTGCTAGTACCCAGAAATACAATGAGCAGTTCTTC.

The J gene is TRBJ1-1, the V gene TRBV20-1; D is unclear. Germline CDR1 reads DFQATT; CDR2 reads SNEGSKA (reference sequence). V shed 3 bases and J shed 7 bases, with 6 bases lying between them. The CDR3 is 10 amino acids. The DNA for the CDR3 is TGCAGTGCTAGGGAGGGTGAAGCTTTCTTT. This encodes CSAREGEAFF.

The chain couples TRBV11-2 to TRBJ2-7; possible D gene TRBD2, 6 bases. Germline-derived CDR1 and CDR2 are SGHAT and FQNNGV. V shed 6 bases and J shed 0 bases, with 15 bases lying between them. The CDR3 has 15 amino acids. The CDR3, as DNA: TGTGCCAGCAGTCTAGGCGGGACTCGCTCCTACGAGCAGTACTTC. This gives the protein CASSLGGTRSYEQYF.

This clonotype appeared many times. This CDR3 is CASSSTGDTDTQYF. The CDR3 nucleotides are TGTGCCAGCAGTTCGACAGGTGATACAGATACGCAGTATTTT. V usage is TRBV6-6 and J usage is TRBJ2-3, with D possibly matching TRBD1 (6 bases). The germline V and J ends were trimmed by 4 bases and 3 bases, with 11 bases remaining between them. Germline values: CDR1 MNHNY, CDR2 SVGAGI (reference sequence). The CDR3 covers 14 residues.

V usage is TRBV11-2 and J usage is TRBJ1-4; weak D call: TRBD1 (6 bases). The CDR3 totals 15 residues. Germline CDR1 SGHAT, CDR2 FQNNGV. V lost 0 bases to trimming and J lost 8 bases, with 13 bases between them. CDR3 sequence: CASSLDGGQGEKLFF. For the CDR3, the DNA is TGTGCCAGCAGCTTAGACGGGGGACAAGGGGAAAAACTGTTTTTT.

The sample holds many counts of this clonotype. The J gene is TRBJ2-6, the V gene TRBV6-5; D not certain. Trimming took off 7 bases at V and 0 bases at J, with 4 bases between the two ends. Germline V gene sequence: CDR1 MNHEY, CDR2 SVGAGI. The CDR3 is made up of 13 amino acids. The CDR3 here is CASKVSGANVLTF. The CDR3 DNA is TGTGCCAGCAAAGTCTCTGGGGCCAACGTCCTGACTTTC.

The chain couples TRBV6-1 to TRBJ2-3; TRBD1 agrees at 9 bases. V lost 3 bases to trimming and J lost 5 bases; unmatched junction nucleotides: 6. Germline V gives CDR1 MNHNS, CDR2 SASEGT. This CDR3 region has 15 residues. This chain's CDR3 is CASSDSWTGVDTQYF. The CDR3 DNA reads TGTGCCAGCAGTGATTCCTGGACAGGGGTAGATACGCAGTATTTT.

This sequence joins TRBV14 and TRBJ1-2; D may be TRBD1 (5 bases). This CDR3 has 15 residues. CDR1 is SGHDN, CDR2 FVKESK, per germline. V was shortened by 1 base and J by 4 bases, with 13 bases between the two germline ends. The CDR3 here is CASSQVWDGPYGYTF. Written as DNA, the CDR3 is TGTGCCAGCAGCCAAGTTTGGGACGGGCCCTATGGCTACACCTTC. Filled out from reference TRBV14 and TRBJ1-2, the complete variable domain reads EAGVTQFPSHSVIEKGQTVTLRCDPISGHDNLYWYRRVMGKEIKFLLHFVKESKQDESGMPNNRFLAERTGGTYSTLKVQPAELEDSGVYFCASSQVWDGPYGYTFGSGTRLTVV.

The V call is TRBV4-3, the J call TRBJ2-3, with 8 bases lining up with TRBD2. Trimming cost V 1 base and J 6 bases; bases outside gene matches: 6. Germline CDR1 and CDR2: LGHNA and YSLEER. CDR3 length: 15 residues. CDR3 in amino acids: CASSQVAGGHDTQYF. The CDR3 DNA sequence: TGCGCCAGCAGCCAAGTTGCGGGGGGCCACGATACGCAGTATTTT.

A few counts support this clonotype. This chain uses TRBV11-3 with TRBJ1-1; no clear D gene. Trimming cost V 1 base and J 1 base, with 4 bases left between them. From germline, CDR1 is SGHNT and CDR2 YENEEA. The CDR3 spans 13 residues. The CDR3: CASSLGKNTEAFF. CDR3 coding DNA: TGTGCCAGCAGCTTAGGCAAGAACACTGAAGCTTTCTTT.

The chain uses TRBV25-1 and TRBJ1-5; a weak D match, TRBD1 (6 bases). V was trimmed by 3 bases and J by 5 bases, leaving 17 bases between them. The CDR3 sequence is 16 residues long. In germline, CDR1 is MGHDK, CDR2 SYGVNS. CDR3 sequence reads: CASSDQRGTEDQPQHF. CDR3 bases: TGTGCCAGCAGTGATCAGAGGGGGACCGAAGATCAGCCCCAGCATTTT.

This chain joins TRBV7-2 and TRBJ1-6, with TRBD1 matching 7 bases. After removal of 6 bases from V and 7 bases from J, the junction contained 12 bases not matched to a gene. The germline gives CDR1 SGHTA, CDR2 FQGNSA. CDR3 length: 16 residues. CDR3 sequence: CASRPQPGQRNSPLHF. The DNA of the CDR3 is TGTGCCAGCAGGCCTCAACCGGGACAGCGGAATTCACCCCTCCACTTT.

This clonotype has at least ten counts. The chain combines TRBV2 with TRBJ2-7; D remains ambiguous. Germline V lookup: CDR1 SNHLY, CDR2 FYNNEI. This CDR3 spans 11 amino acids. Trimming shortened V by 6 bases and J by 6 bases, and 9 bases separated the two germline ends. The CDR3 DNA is TGTGCCAGCAGCGCCGGTCTCGAGCAGTACTTC. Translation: CASSAGLEQYF. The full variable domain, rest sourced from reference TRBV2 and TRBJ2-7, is EPEVTQTPSHQVTQMGQEVILRCVPISNHLYFYWYRQILGQKVEFLVSFYNNEISEKSEIFDDQFSVERPDGSNFTLKIRSTKLEDSAMYFCASSAGLEQYFGPGTRLTVT.

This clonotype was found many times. CDR3 coding DNA: TGTGCCAGCAGTTTCGACCTTAAGTGGCAGACCTACGAGCAGTACTTC. Its protein product is CASSFDLKWQTYEQYF. This rearrangement joins TRBV28 to TRBJ2-7; no definite D call. CDR3 length: 16 amino acids. The V gene lost 3 bases and the J gene lost 2 bases, with 17 bases spanning the gap. Per the germline V gene, CDR1 is MDHEN and CDR2 is SYDVKM. Supplemented by reference TRBV28 and TRBJ2-7, the full variable domain reads DVKVTQSSRYLVKRTGEKVFLECVQDMDHENMFWYRQDPGLGLRLIYFSYDVKMKEKGDIPEGYSVSREKKERFSLILESASTNQTSMYLCASSFDLKWQTYEQYFGPGTRLTVT.

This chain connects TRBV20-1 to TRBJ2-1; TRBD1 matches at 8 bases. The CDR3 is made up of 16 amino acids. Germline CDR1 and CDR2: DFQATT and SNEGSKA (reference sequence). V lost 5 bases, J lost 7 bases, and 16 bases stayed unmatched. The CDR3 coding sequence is TGCAGTGCTCACCTCTTCCGGACAGGGAGTGGAAATGAGCAGTTCTTC. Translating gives CSAHLFRTGSGNEQFF.

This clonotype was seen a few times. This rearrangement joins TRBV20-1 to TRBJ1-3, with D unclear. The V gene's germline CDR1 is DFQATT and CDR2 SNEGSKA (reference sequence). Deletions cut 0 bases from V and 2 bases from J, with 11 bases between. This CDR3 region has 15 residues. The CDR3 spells CSARDRPGAGNTIYF. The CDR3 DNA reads TGCAGTGCTAGAGATCGGCCAGGTGCTGGAAACACCATATATTTT.

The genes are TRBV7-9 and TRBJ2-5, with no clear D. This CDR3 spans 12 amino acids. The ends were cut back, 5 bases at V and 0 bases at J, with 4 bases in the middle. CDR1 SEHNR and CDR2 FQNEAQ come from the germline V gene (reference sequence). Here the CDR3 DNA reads TGTGCCAGCAGCCTGAACCAAGAGACCCAGTACTTC. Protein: CASSLNQETQYF.

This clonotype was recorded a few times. The CDR3 loop reads CASRPLPAGPGEGAKNIQYF. The CDR3 region has the DNA TGCGCCAGCAGACCGCTCCCGGCAGGGCCGGGGGAGGGGGCCAAAAACATTCAGTACTTC. The chain joins TRBV5-1 to TRBJ2-4; 7 bases line up with TRBD2. The J segment lost 1 base and the V segment lost 5 bases, leaving 21 bases of the junction unmatched. The CDR3 has 20 residues. The V gene's germline CDR1 is SGHRS and CDR2 YFSETQ.

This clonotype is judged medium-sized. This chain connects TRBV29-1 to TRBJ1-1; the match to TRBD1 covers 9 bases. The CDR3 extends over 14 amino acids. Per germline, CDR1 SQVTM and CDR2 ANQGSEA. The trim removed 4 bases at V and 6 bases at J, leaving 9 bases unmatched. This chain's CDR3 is CSVAVPGQGSEAFF. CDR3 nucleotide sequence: TGCAGCGTTGCGGTGCCGGGACAGGGATCTGAAGCTTTCTTT.

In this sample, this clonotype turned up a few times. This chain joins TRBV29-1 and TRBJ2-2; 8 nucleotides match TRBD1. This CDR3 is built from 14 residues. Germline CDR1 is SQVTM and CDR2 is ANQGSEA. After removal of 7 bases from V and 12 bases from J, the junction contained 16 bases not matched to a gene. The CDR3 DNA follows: TGCAGCGATGGAAACAGGGGGAGTAGGGGGAAGCTGTTTTTT. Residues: CSDGNRGSRGKLFF.

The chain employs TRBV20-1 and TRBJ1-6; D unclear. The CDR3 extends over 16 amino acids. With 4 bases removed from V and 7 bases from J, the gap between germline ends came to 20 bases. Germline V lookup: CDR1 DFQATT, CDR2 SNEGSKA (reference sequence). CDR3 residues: CSATGSPGLKNSPLHF. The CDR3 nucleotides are TGCAGTGCTACCGGAAGTCCGGGGTTAAAGAATTCACCCCTCCACTTT.

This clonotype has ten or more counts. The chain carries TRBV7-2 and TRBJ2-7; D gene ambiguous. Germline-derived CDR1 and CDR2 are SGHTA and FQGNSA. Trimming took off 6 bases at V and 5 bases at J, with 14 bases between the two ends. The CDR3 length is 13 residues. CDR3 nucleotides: TGTGCCAGCAGTTGGGCCAGGTGGGACGAGCAGTACTTC. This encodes CASSWARWDEQYF.

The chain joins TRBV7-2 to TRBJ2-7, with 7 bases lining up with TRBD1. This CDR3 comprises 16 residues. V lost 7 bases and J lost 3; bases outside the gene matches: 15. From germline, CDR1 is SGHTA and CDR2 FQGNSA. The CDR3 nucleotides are TGTGCCAGCACCCGAAGGTCGGGACAGACCGTCTACGAGCAGTACTTC. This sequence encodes CASTRRSGQTVYEQYF.